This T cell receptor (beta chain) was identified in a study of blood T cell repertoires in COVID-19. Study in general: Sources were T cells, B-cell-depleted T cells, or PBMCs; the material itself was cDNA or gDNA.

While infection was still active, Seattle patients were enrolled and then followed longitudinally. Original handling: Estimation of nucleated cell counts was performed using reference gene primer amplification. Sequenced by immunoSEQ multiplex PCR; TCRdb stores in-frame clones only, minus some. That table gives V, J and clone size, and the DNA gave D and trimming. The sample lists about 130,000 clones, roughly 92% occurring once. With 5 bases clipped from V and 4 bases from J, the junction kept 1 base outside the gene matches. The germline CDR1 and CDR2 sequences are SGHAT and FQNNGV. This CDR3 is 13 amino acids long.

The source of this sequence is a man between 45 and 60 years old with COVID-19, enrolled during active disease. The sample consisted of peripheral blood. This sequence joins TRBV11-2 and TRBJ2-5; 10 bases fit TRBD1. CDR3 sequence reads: CASSRTGGETQYF. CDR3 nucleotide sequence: TGTGCCAGCAGCCGGACAGGGGGAGAGACCCAGTACTTC.